Described below is a single T cell receptor beta chain sequence and its context. Its antigen is not yet known. Base qualities are missing; no much larger clone stands one base away. The identical CDR3 is also encoded by other nucleotide sequences in the sample. The cohort consisted of approximately 690 healthy bone marrow donors. Cohort members were all nominally healthy when sampled, although unrecorded immune exposures were likely present. The donor tested CMV seronegative and was one of the 352 seronegative cohort members. Each donor provided a peripheral blood sample, and peripheral blood mononuclear cells were used for TCR beta sequencing. Genomic DNA extraction from the blood cell samples was performed with the Qiagen DNeasy Blood Extraction Kit. The sample is drawn from a study of cytomegalovirus exposure and HLA in healthy donors (dated by TCRdb to 2017 to 2019). Background for the entire study: An earlier analysis of some 600 of the donors reported 276 Gb of sequence data and approximately 120 million unique TCR beta sequences obtained from around 180 million T cells. An earlier analysis of around 580 of the donors used high-throughput TCR beta sequencing to judge whether each TCR beta V gene segment behaved as functional or pseudogenic. The study aimed to test whether signatures of past pathogen exposure could be identified by cataloging public T cell receptors. All discovery cohort repertoires had been generated on a single sequencing platform. HLA typing included class I and class II loci at four-digit resolution. About 330 gigabases of sequencing data and around 90 million unique TCR sequences made up an early release that covered around 640 HLA-typed donors. The number of typed donors differed by locus: roughly 620-640 for A, B, C, DRB1 and DQB1; approximately 520 for DQA1; around 580 for DPA1; and some 470 for DPB1. Across approximately 400 genotyped donors of the cohort, an average of approximately 240,000 unique TCR beta nucleotide sequences per donor were sequenced, and roughly 17% of those sequences were non-productive. To study patterns of TCR occurrence, a later analysis re-analyzed previously published TCR beta repertoires from several hundred donors and added high-resolution HLA genotyping. Besides the first cohort of around 670 subjects, a separate validation cohort made up of roughly 130 different subjects was used. Donor age, sex, ethnicity and CMV serostatus were compiled alongside the repertoire data. The study combined high-throughput TCR immunosequencing, statistical association of individual TCRs with disease status, and machine learning to predict cytomegalovirus infection status. The T cell repertoires of about 700 subjects were profiled by immunosequencing and related to cytomegalovirus serostatus. In a later genetic analysis, genome-wide SNP genotypes for about three fifths of the roughly 670 donors were used, and that subset was treated as a discovery cohort. Rather than using new phenotypic data, the later analysis identified candidate immune exposures from TCR beta sequences and from how often those sequences occurred across donors. About 5 DR-DQ haplotypes were handled as single units for association and clustering, since linkage in the cohort was strong. Of the roughly 400 genotyped donors, over 80% were placed in the genetic ancestry cluster associated with self-reported Caucasian donors. Paper-wide results and their limitations: Linkage disequilibrium might explain the correlated functional status among segregating V segments, but an unknown experimental factor could not be excluded. A further reported finding was that TCR beta sequences accurately predicted the HLA-A and HLA-B alleles for most subjects in the first cohort. According to a later genetic analysis, donors in an Asian-associated ancestry cluster had fewer N-insertions in productive TCRs than the approximately 690-donor mean. In an earlier analysis of fewer than 750 of the donors, most TCR beta V segments were observed in productive rearrangements about 87% or about 30% of the time, broadly matching IMGT annotations. When HLA alleles, especially DR and DQ, strongly co-occurred, TCR associations were difficult to assign to individual alleles. The only immune exposure information available for the cohort was CMV serostatus. Roughly 17 rarely observed V segments, including chromosome 9 orphons, were excluded from the earlier analysis of several hundred of the donors because counts were too low. Some IMGT-functional V segments, including TRBV6-2 and TRBV6-3, could not be distinguished by the 87-base-pair reads and were therefore excluded. A later genetic analysis associated a missense DCLRE1C variant with V-gene and J-gene trimming of TCR beta chains, and an independent cohort replicated the association. A later analysis found that HLA-associated TCR beta chains were more clonally expanded and had lower generation probabilities than equally common non-associated chains. The authors suggested that the approach could potentially be generalized to other disease states and immunological phenotypes. The cohort was sequenced for TCR beta chains only, and without alpha or paired-chain data the features that could be detected were limited. A group of highly shared sequence variants was considered likely to be a technical artifact of the sequencing pipeline. The classifier was reported to diagnose cytomegalovirus status with high specificity and sensitivity in both the original cohort and the validation cohort. A later analysis associated some 17,000 TCR beta sequences with specific HLA alleles at a false discovery rate of 0.05. Because HLA typing was missing for some donors at each locus, association tests included only the typed subset. Several of the top co-occurrence clusters appeared to be linked to parvovirus B19, influenza, CMV and Epstein-Barr virus, according to a later analysis. According to a later analysis, most CMV-associated TCR beta chains appeared to be HLA-restricted, and the HLA associations seemed to be driven largely by CMV exposure. The study listed around 160 TCR beta chains as associated with cytomegalovirus. A few of the identified cytomegalovirus-associated TCR beta chains were confirmed in vitro to be specific for cytomegalovirus antigens. The presence/absence analyses assumed that sequencing depth was roughly uniform across donors, and that assumption may not be true. Most TCR sequences were observed very rarely across donors, whereas some public TCRs were present in many individuals. In a later analysis, the rate of TCR association differed among HLA loci, with DRB1 alleles having the most associated TCRs and HLA-C alleles having the fewest.

The library came from the immunoSEQ multiplex PCR assay. A mixture of 60 forward primers for TCR Vbeta segments and 13 reverse primers for TCR Jbeta segments was used in the multiplex PCR. Amplification of the CDR3 region of rearranged TCR beta genes was performed with a multiplex PCR assay on genomic DNA. Amplified TCR beta libraries were sequenced as 87-base-pair reads on the Illumina HiSeq System. The published analysis was carried out like this. In a later analysis, 77 million or so unique TCR beta chains were counted across the 650 to 700 repertoires, and roughly 11 million of these chains were shared by at least two donors. A nearest-neighbor algorithm error-corrected the raw reads and collapsed the reads into unique sequences, merging closely related sequences to remove PCR and sequencing errors. V, D and J gene segments were assigned by aligning CDR3 sequences to IMGT reference sequences. For a sequence to be retained, a match of at least six nucleotides was required to both a V gene segment and a J gene segment. A rearrangement was called productive if the CDR3 had no stop codons and remained in frame with V and J, and every other rearrangement was called non-productive. CDR3 was defined according to IMGT convention as the region running from the second conserved V-encoded cysteine to the conserved J-encoded phenylalanine. The earlier analysis of about 560 of the donors excluded any sequence lacking an unambiguous match to a single V gene segment. In an earlier analysis of 450 to 700 of the donors, V segments were called functional above 56.7% productive rearrangements and were called segregating when the between-donor standard deviation exceeded 5%. A statistical classification framework was developed to diagnose cytomegalovirus status using the catalog of TCR beta chain sequences. V and J gene assignment, in a later analysis, came from comparing TCR nucleotide sequences with IMGT/GENE-DB human TR gene sequences. The TCRdist pipeline was used in a later analysis to assign CDR3 sequences and most-parsimonious VDJ recombination scenarios. In a later analysis, each TCR beta chain was defined by its CDR3 amino acid sequence together with its V-gene family, and reads without a unique V-gene family were excluded. In a later analysis, several hundred highly shared, low-generation-probability nucleotide sequences were removed to address suspected cross-contamination and a sequencing artifact. For each public chain, a later analysis derived a clonal expansion index from normalized ranks of inferred template counts within each repertoire. Generation probabilities in a later analysis came from a VDJ recombination model fitted to out-of-frame rearrangements, and those results were checked against IGoR. A later analysis scored TCR-TCR, TCR-HLA and TCR-CMV co-occurrence with hypergeometric tests, applying a repertoire-size bias correction to TCR pairs. A later analysis estimated false discovery rates by permuting HLA or CMV assignments 20 times. In a later analysis, co-occurring TCRs were grouped using DBSCAN, and TCRdist sequence similarity was added for clustering within HLA-allele-positive subsets. For co-occurrence clustering, repertoires with fewer than 30,000 or more than 120,000 public chains were excluded, along with roughly 5 repertoires with anomalous nucleotide sharing. TCRdb retrieved this table from immuneACCESS and kept in-frame rearrangements only. Not all clones are present; in checked studies, unresolved V genes account for under half, and no reason is known for the remainder. Clone size and the V and J calls come from that table; the DNA yielded D and trimming. This sample holds about 130,000 clones; around 80% were observed only once. The leading ten clones occupy over 3% of the sample.

V is reduced by 2 bases and J by 5 bases, leaving a spacing of 9 bases between them. For CDR1 and CDR2, the germline V gene lists MDHEN and SYDVKM. Including the terminal cysteine and phenylalanine, the CDR3 comprises 14 residues. CDR3 DNA only is kept here, 42 bases in frame from base 1. Sequences were obtained from PBMCs. Recombination connected TRBV28 to TRBJ2-2, and perhaps TRBD1 as D gene, on 5 matching bases. The origin of this receptor is a middle-aged woman in good health and CMV-seronegative. The CDR3 corresponds to CASSLAGQTGELFF. In nucleotides, the sequence is TGTGCCAGCAGTTTAGCAGGGCAGACCGGGGAGCTGTTTTTT.